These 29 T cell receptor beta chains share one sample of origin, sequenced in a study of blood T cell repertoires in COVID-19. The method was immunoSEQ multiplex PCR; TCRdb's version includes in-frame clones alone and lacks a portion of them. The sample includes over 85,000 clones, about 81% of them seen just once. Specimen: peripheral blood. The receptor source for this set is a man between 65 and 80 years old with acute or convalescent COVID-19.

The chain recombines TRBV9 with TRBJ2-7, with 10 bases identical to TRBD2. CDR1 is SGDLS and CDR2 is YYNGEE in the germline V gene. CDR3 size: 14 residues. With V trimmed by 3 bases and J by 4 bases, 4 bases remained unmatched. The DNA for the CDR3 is TGTGCCAGCAGCGCGACGACTAGCGGGTACGAGCAGTACTTC. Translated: CASSATTSGYEQYF.

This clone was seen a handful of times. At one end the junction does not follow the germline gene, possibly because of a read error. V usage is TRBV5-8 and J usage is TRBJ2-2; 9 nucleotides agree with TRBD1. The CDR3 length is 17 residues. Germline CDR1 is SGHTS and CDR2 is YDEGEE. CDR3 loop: CASSSPGQGPKTGELFF. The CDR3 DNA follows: TGTGCCAGCAGCAGCCCGGGACAGGGACCGAAAACCGGGGAGCTGTTTTTT.

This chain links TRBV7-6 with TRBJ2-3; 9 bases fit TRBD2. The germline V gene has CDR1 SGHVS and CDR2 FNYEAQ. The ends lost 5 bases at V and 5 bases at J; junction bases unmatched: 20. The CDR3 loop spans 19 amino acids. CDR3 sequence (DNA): TGTGCCAGCAGCCTACCCAAGTCGCGGGAGGGCCAAGAGGTAGATACGCAGTATTTT. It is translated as CASSLPKSREGQEVDTQYF.

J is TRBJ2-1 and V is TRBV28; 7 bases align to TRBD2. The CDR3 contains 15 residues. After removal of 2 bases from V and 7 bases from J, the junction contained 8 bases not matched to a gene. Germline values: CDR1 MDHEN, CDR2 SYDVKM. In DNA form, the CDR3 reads TGTGCCAGCAGTTTAGTGGGAGGGCCGGGGAATGAGCAGTTCTTC. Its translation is CASSLVGGPGNEQFF.

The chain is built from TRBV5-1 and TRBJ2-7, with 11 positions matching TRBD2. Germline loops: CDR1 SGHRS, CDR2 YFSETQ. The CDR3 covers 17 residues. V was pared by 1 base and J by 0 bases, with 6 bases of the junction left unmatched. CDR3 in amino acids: CASSLKLAGDFSYEQYF. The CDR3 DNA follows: TGCGCCAGCAGCTTGAAACTAGCGGGAGACTTCTCCTACGAGCAGTACTTC.

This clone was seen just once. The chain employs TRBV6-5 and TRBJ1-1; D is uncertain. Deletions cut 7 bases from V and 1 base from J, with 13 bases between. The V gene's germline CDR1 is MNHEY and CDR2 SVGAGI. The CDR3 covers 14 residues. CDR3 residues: CASIPIFGNTEAFF. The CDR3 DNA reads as TGTGCCAGCATTCCTATATTCGGGAACACTGAAGCTTTCTTT.

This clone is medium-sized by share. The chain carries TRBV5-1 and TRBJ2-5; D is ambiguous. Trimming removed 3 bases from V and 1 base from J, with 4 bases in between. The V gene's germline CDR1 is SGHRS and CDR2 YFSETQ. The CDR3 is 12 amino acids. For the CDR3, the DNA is TGCGCCAGCAGCTCCTTCCAAGAGACCCAGTACTTC. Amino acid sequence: CASSSFQETQYF.

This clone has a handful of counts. CDR3 residues: CASSLRTGGAGELFF. CDR3 coding DNA: TGCGCCAGCAGCTTAAGGACGGGAGGCGCCGGGGAGCTGTTTTTT. This rearrangement joins TRBV5-1 to TRBJ2-2; TRBD2 matches 7 bases. Trimming at V came to 2 bases and at J to 6 bases, leaving 7 bases not matched to a gene. Germline loops: CDR1 SGHRS, CDR2 YFSETQ. The CDR3 loop spans 15 amino acids.

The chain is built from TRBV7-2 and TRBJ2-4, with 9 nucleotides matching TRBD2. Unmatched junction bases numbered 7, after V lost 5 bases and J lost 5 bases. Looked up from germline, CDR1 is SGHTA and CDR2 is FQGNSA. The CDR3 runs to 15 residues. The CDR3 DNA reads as TGTGCCAGCAGCAAGGGACTAGCCGGACAAAACATTCAGTACTTC. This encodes CASSKGLAGQNIQYF.

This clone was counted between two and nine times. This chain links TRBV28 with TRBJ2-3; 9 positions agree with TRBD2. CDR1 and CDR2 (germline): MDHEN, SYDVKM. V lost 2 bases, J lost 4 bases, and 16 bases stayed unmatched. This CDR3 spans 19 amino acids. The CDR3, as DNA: TGTGCCAGCAGTTTAGAAGGGAGACTAGCGGTCGAAAGGTCAGATACGCAGTATTTT. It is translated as CASSLEGRLAVERSDTQYF.

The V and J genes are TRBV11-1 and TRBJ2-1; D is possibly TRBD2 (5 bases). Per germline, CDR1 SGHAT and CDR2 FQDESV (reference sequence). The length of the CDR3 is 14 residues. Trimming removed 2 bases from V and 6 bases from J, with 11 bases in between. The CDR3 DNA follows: TGTGCCAGCAGCTTACCTGGACTCCCCAATGAGCAGTTCTTC. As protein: CASSLPGLPNEQFF. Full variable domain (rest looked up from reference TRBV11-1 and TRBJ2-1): EAEVAQSPRYKITEKSQAVAFWCDPISGHATLYWYRQILGQGPELLVQFQDESVVDDSQLPKDRFSAERLKGVDSTLKIQPAELGDSAMYLCASSLPGLPNEQFFGPGTRLTVL.

The CDR3 sequence: CASSIVEAPNTGELFF. In nucleotides, the CDR3 is TGTGCCAGTAGTATAGTGGAGGCGCCGAACACCGGGGAGCTGTTTTTT. V and J are TRBV19 and TRBJ2-2; perhaps TRBD2 as D (5 bases). V lost 1 base and J 0 bases, leaving 9 bases between the germline ends. The CDR3 sequence is 16 residues long. Germline assignment: CDR1 LNHDA and CDR2 SQIVND (reference sequence).

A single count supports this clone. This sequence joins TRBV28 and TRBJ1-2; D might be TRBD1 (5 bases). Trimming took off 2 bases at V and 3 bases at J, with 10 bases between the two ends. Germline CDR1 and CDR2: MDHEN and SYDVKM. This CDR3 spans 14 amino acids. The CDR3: CASSLDQGHYGYTF. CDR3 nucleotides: TGTGCCAGCAGTTTAGATCAGGGTCACTATGGCTACACCTTC.

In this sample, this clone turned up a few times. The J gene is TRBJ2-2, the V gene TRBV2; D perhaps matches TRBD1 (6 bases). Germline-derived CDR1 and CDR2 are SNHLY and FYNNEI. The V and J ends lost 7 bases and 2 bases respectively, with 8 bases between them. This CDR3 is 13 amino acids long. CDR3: CASTGQNTGELFF. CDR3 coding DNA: TGTGCCAGCACGGGACAAAACACCGGGGAGCTGTTTTTT.

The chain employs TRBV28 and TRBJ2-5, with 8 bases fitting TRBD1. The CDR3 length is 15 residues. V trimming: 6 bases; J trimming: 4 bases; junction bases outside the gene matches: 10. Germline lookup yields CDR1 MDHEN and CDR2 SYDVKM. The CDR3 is CASRFWGQETETQYF. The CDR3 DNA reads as TGTGCCAGCAGGTTCTGGGGACAGGAGACAGAGACCCAGTACTTC.

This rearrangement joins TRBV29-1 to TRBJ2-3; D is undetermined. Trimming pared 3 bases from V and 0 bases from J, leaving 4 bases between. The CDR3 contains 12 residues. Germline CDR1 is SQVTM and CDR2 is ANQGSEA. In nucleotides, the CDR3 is TGCAGCGTTGACCATAGCACAGATACGCAGTATTTT. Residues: CSVDHSTDTQYF.

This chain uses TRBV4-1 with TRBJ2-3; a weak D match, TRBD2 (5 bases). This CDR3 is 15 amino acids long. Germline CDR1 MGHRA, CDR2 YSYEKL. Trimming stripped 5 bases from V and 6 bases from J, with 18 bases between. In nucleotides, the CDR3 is TGCGCCAGCAGCAGAGTAACGGGAATAGCCGATACGCAGTATTTT. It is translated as CASSRVTGIADTQYF.

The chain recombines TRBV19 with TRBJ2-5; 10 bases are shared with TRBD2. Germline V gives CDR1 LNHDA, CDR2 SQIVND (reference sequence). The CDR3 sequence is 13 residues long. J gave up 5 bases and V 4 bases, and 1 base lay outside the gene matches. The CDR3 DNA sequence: TGTGCCAGTAGTACTAGCGGGAGTGAGACCCAGTACTTC. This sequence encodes CASSTSGSETQYF. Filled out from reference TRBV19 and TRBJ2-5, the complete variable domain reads DGGITQSPKYLFRKEGQNVTLSCEQNLNHDAMYWYRQDPGQGLRLIYYSQIVNDFQKGDIAEGYSVSREKKESFPLTVTSAQKNPTAFYLCASSTSGSETQYFGPGTRLLVL.

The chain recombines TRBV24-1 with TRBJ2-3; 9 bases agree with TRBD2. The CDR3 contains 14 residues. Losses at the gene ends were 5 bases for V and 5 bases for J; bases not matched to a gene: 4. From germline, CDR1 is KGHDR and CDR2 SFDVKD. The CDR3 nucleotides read TGTGCCACCAGTGGCCTAGCGGGAAAAGATACGCAGTATTTT. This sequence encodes CATSGLAGKDTQYF.

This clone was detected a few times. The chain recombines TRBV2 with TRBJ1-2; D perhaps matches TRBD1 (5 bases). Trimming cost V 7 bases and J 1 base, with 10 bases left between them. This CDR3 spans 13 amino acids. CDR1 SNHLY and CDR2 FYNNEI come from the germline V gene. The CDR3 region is CASTPTDNYGYTF. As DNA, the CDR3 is TGTGCCAGCACCCCGACAGATAACTATGGCTACACCTTC.

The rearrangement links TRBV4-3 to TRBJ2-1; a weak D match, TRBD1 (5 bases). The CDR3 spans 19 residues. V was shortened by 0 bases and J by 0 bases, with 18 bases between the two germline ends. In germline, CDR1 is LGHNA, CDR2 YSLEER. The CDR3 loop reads CASSQDTDTGSLSYNEQFF. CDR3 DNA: TGCGCCAGCAGCCAAGATACCGACACAGGATCCCTCTCCTACAATGAGCAGTTCTTC.

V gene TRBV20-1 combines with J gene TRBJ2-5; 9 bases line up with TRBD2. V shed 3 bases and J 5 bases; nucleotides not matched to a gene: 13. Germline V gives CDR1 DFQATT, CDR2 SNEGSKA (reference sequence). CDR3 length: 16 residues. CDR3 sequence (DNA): TGCAGTGCTAGTGGGGTAGCGGGGGTTCCCACCGAGACCCAGTACTTC. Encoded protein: CSASGVAGVPTETQYF.

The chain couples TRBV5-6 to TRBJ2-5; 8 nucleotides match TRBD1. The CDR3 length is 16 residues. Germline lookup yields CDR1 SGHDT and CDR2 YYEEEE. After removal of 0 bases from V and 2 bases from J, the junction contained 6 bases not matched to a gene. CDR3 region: CASSLVYWTGQETQYF. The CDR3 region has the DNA TGTGCCAGCAGCTTGGTATATTGGACAGGGCAAGAGACCCAGTACTTC.

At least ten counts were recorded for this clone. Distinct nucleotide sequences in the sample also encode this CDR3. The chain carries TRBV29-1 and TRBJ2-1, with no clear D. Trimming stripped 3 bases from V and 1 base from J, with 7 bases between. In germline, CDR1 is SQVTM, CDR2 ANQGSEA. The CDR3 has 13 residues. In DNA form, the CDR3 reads TGCAGCGTTGACGGCGGTTCCTACAATGAGCAGTTCTTC. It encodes CSVDGGSYNEQFF.

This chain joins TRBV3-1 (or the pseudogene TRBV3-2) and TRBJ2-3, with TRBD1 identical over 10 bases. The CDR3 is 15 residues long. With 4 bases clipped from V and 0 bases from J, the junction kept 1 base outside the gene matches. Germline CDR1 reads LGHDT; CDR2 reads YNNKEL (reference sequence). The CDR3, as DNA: TGTGCCAGCAGCCGACAGGGGGCTAGCACAGATACGCAGTATTTT. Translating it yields CASSRQGASTDTQYF.

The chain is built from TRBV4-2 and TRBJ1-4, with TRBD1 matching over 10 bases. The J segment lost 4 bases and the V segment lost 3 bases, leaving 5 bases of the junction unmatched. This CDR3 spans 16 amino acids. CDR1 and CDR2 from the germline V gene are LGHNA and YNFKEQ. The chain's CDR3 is CASSQGQGTNNEKLFF. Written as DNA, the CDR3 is TGTGCCAGCAGCCAGGGACAGGGGACTAATAATGAAAAACTGTTTTTT.

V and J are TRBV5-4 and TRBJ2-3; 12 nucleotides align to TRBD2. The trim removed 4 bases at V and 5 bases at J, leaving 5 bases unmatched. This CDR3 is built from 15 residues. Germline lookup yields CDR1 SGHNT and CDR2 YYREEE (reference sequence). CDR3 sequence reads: CASSPTSGSLDTQYF. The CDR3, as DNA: TGTGCCAGCAGCCCGACTAGCGGGAGTCTAGATACGCAGTATTTT.

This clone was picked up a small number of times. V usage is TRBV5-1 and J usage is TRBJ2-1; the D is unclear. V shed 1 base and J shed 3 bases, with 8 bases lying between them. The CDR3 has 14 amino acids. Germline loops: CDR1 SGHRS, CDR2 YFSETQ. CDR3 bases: TGCGCCAGCAGCTTGATGCAGGACTACAATGAGCAGTTCTTC. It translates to CASSLMQDYNEQFF. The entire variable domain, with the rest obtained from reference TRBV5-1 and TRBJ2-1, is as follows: KAGVTQTPRYLIKTRGQQVTLSCSPISGHRSVSWYQQTPGQGLQFLFEYFSETQRNKGNFPGRFSGRQFSNSRSEMNVSTLELGDSALYLCASSLMQDYNEQFFGPGTRLTVL.

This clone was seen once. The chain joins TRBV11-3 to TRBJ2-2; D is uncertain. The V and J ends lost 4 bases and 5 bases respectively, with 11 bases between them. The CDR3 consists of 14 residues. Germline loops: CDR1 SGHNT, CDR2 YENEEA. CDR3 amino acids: CASSSRPQTGELFF. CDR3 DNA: TGTGCCAGCAGCTCCCGCCCGCAGACCGGGGAGCTGTTTTTT.